The clone carrying this T cell receptor (beta chain) has at least ten counts. Its antigen is undetermined. The entry originates in a study of regulatory T cells in long-lasting Graves disease. Combining iRepertoire HTBI primers with Arm-PCR of CDR3 regions, the authors built TCR beta libraries. TCRdb independently ran MiXCR on the multiplex PCR reads; one entry per CDR3 protein. The table has roughly 500,000 distinct CDR3 sequences, 13% seen once. Whole-study findings and limits: It was possible that the small sample size reduced accuracy. TRBV28, TRBJ1-2 and TRBJ2-5 were segments that persistent disease favored. Reduced TCR diversity was observed in persistent Graves' patients versus newly diagnosed patients.

CDR3 length: 15 residues. From germline, CDR1 is MDHEN and CDR2 SYDVKM. V lost 1 base and J 4 bases, leaving 14 bases between the germline ends. The time point here: newly diagnosed GD, antithyroid drugs for less than 3 months. RNA from PBMCs was the source of the TCR library. This sample also belongs to another study, concerning T cells in Graves' hyperthyroidism and ophthalmopathy.

The chain recombines TRBV28 with TRBJ2-7, with D tentatively TRBD1 (7 bases). This sequence was found in a man under 40 with Graves disease. Sequenced material: peripheral blood mononuclear cells (PBMCs), taken at new diagnosis, from a patient treated with antithyroid drugs. CDR3 sequence: CASSLLAGGRYEQYF. CDR3 coding DNA: TGTGCCAGCAGTTTATTGGCAGGGGGGCGGTACGAGCAGTACTTC.